This T cell receptor (beta chain) is from a study of shared clonotypes between healthy human individuals. Produced via immunoSEQ multiplex PCR; TCRdb's table is partial and in-frame only. The sample records some 240,000 clones, approximately 70% being singletons. Study-wide results and caveats: All-four-donor shared clonotypes had higher generation probabilities than non-shared clonotypes did.

The CDR3 length is 13 residues. Germline V gives CDR1 SNHLY, CDR2 FYNNEI. After removal of 7 bases from V and 5 bases from J, the junction contained 7 bases not matched to a gene. A remark on this clone: What it binds is not known.

This sequence originates from a young man in good health. The sample comprised memory CD4+ T cells sorted from blood. The subset here: CD45RA-negative fraction. The chain recombines TRBV2 with TRBJ2-7; 8 bases match TRBD2. DNA for the CDR3: TGTGCCAGCAACCGCCGGGAGGGGAACGAGCAGTACTTC. This codes for CASNRREGNEQYF.